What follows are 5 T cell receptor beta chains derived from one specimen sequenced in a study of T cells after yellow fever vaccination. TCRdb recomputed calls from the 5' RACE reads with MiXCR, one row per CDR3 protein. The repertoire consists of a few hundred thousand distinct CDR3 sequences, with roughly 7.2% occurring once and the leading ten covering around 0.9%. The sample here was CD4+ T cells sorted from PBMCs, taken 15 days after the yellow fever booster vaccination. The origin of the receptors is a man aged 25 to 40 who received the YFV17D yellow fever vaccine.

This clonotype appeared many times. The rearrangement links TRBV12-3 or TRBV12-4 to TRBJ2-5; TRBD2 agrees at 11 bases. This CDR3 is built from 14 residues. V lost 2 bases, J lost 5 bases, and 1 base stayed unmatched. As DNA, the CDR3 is TGTGCCAGCAGTTTAACTAGCGGGAGTGAGACCCAGTACTTC. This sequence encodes CASSLTSGSETQYF.

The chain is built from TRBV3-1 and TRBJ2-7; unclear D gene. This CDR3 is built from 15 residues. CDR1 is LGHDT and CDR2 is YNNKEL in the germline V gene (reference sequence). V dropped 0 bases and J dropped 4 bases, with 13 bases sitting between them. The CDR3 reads CASSQDALGLYEQYF. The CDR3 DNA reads TGTGCCAGCAGCCAAGATGCTTTAGGGTTGTACGAGCAGTACTTC.

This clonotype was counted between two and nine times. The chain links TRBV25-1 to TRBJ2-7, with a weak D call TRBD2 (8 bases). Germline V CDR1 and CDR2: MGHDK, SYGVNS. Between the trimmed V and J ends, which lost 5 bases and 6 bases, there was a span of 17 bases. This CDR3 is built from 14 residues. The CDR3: CASSIAGQLVEQYF. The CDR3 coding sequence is TGTGCCAGCAGTATAGCGGGACAGCTGGTCGAGCAGTACTTC.

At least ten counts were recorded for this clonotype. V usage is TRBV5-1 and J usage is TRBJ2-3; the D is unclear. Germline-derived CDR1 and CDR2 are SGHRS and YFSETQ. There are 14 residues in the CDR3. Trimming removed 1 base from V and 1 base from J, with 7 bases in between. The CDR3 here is CASSLSVGTDTQYF. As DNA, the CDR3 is TGCGCCAGCAGCTTGTCAGTGGGCACAGATACGCAGTATTTT. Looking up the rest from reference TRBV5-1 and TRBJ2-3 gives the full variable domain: KAGVTQTPRYLIKTRGQQVTLSCSPISGHRSVSWYQQTPGQGLQFLFEYFSETQRNKGNFPGRFSGRQFSNSRSEMNVSTLELGDSALYLCASSLSVGTDTQYFGPGTRLTVL.

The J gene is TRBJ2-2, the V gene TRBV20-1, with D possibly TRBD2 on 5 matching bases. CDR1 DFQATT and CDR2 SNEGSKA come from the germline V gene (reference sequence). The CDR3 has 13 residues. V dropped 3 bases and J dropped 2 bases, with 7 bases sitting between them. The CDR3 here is CSARTTNTGELFF. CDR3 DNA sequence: TGCAGTGCTAGGACTACAAACACCGGGGAGCTGTTTTTT.